The source of this T cell receptor (beta chain) is a study of shared clonotypes between healthy human individuals. The study, taken as a whole, reports: Shared clonotypes: 4.5% to 5% naive CD4, under 4% naive CD8, roughly 2.2% memory CD4, roughly 0.4% memory CD8.

Some clones are missing from TCRdb's copy, which holds only in-frame ones; the method was immunoSEQ multiplex PCR. Among approximately 2.5 million clones listed, over 85% were seen once. Comment on this clone: What it binds is not known.

The CDR3 length is 14 residues. With V trimmed by 3 bases and J by 2 bases, 5 bases remained unmatched. Per germline, CDR1 SGHDT and CDR2 YYEEEE. The clonotype was recovered from a man between 18 and 29 years old in good health. The sequenced sample consisted of naive CD4+ T cells sorted from blood. Subset defined: CD45RA+ positively selected. This chain joins TRBV5-6 and TRBJ2-7, with TRBD1 matching 7 bases. The CDR3 spells CASSYRGTTYEQYF. The DNA of the CDR3 is TGTGCCAGCAGCTACAGGGGCACCACCTACGAGCAGTACTTC.